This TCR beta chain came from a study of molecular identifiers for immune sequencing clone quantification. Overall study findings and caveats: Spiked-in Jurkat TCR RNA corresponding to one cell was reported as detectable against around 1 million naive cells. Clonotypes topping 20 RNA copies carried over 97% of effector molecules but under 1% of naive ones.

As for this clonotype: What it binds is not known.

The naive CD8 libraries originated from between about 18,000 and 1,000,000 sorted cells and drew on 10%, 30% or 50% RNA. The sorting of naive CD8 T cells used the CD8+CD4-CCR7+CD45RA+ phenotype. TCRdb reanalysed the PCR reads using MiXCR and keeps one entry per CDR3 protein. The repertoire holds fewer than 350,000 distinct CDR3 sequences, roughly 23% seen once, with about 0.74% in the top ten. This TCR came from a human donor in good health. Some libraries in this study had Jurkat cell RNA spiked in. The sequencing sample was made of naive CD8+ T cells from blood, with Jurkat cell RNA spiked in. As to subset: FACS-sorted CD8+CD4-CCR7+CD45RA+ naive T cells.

The CDR3 loop reads CASSFLGTGQPQHF. The CDR3 DNA sequence: TGCGCCAGCAGCTTCCTGGGGACTGGACAGCCCCAGCATTTT. The rearrangement links TRBV5-1 to TRBJ1-5; a possible D gene is TRBD1 (5 bases). CDR1 is SGHRS, CDR2 YFSETQ, per germline. Between the trimmed V and J ends, which lost 2 bases and 7 bases, there was a span of 13 bases. The CDR3 runs to 14 residues. The whole variable domain, remainder taken from reference TRBV5-1 and TRBJ1-5, is KAGVTQTPRYLIKTRGQQVTLSCSPISGHRSVSWYQQTPGQGLQFLFEYFSETQRNKGNFPGRFSGRQFSNSRSEMNVSTLELGDSALYLCASSFLGTGQPQHFGDGTRLSIL.